This TCR beta chain was identified in a study of chemoradiotherapy in HPV16-positive cancers. Findings and caveats of the study: HPV-responsive T-cell expansion during chemoradiotherapy was linked to improved recurrence-free survival in HPV16-positive patients.

Sequencing was performed with immunoSEQ multiplex PCR; in TCRdb, only in-frame clones are kept and a portion is missing. The sample has around 6,000 clones, approximately 90% seen once. This CDR3 has 14 amino acids. Germline V CDR1 and CDR2: SGHTA, FQGNSA. V was shortened by 4 bases and J by 5 bases, with 14 bases between the two germline ends. Comments on this clone: As yet, its antigen is unknown.

Over chemoradiotherapy, repertoires were sampled more than once. This TCR came from a human donor with HPV-associated anogenital cancer. V is TRBV7-2 and J is TRBJ1-1; a weak D match, TRBD1 (5 bases). Sequencing was performed on tumor tissue, taken from a patient who underwent chemoradiotherapy. The CDR3 loop is CASSWGSVGTEAFF. In nucleotides, the CDR3 is TGTGCCAGCAGCTGGGGGAGTGTGGGGACTGAAGCTTTCTTT.